The 25 T cell receptor beta chains below were found in one sample sequenced in a study of PD-L1 blockade in urothelial cancer. The time point is: pretreatment peripheral blood. The repertoire was sequenced with immunoSEQ multiplex PCR; TCRdb's copy has only in-frame clones and lacks some. Of about 76,000 clones listed, under 90% were seen once; the top ten hold 3.5% to 5%. This specimen consisted of PBMCs, obtained around atezolizumab (anti-PD-L1) treatment. These receptor sequences come from a man between 70 and 80 years old with urothelial cancer.

V is TRBV18 and J is TRBJ2-1, with 12 nucleotides matching TRBD1. There are 16 residues in the CDR3. The germline gives CDR1 KGHSH, CDR2 LQKENI. Germline trimming cut 2 bases from V and 4 bases from J; bases unmatched to any gene: 3. CDR3 sequence reads: CASSPLGQGAYNEQFF. The CDR3 DNA reads as TGTGCCAGCTCACCATTGGGACAGGGGGCTTACAATGAGCAGTTCTTC.

CDR3 bases: TGTGCCAGCAGCGGACAGGGCTACGAGCAGTACTTC. This sequence encodes CASSGQGYEQYF. V is TRBV9 and J is TRBJ2-7; 7 bases line up with TRBD1. With V trimmed by 3 bases and J by 3 bases, 0 bases remained unmatched. This CDR3 contains 12 residues. Germline V lookup: CDR1 SGDLS, CDR2 YYNGEE.

V usage is TRBV19 and J usage is TRBJ2-7, with 12 bases aligning to TRBD2. With 8 bases clipped from V and 4 bases from J, the junction kept 3 bases outside the gene matches. The CDR3 is 13 residues long. Per the germline V gene, CDR1 is LNHDA and CDR2 is SQIVND (reference sequence). The CDR3 bases are TGTGCCAGTGGGACTAGCGGGTCGTACGAGCAGTACTTC. This translates into CASGTSGSYEQYF.

The rearrangement joins TRBV18 to TRBJ1-1; possible D gene TRBD1, 5 bases. The V and J ends lost 3 bases and 7 bases respectively, with 9 bases between them. Germline-derived CDR1 and CDR2 are KGHSH and LQKENI. The CDR3 loop spans 12 amino acids. The CDR3 bases are TGTGCCAGCTCACCGGGGCGGCTTGAAGCTTTCTTT. Protein sequence: CASSPGRLEAFF.

The rearrangement uses TRBV19 and TRBJ1-2; no reliable D call. The length of the CDR3 is 13 residues. V dropped 6 bases and J dropped 2 bases, with 10 bases sitting between them. Germline CDR1 reads LNHDA; CDR2 reads SQIVND (reference sequence). CDR3 sequence (DNA): TGTGCCAGTAGCCCCGCAGCGAACTATGGCTACACCTTC. It yields the protein CASSPAANYGYTF.

The chain links TRBV5-4 to TRBJ2-7, with D tentatively TRBD2 (6 bases). Germline loops: CDR1 SGHNT, CDR2 YYREEE (reference sequence). The CDR3 is 13 amino acids. Trimming took off 1 base at V and 3 bases at J, with 8 bases between the two ends. CDR3 protein: CASSLHGSYEQYF. CDR3 in DNA: TGTGCCAGCAGCTTGCACGGGAGCTACGAGCAGTACTTC.

V gene TRBV28 combines with J gene TRBJ2-7; no definite D call. Germline assignment: CDR1 MDHEN and CDR2 SYDVKM. The CDR3 has 12 residues. V was pared by 5 bases and J by 1 base, with 6 bases between. The CDR3 region is CASSGRSYEQYF. CDR3 sequence (DNA): TGTGCCAGCAGTGGCCGATCCTACGAGCAGTACTTC.

The chain couples TRBV13 to TRBJ2-3, with D unclear. Germline CDR1 and CDR2: PRHDT and FYEKMQ (reference sequence). V lost 5 bases, J lost 10 bases, and 13 bases lay in between. This CDR3 has 12 amino acids. The CDR3 nucleotides are TGTGCCAGCAGCCCGACCCGAGGTCCGCAGTATTTT. Protein sequence: CASSPTRGPQYF.

V gene TRBV29-1 combines with J gene TRBJ2-2; 11 bases fit TRBD2. Germline CDR1 SQVTM, CDR2 ANQGSEA. Trimming took 4 bases from V and 4 from J; bases not matched to a gene: 11. CDR3 size: 17 residues. The CDR3 sequence: CSVVGRTSGSGTGELFF. CDR3 bases: TGCAGCGTTGTCGGTCGGACTAGCGGGTCGGGCACCGGGGAGCTGTTTTTT.

On this clone itself: An end of the junction does not agree with germline; a read error may underlie this. The chain uses TRBV19 and TRBJ2-1, with 8 bases fitting TRBD2. The CDR3 is made up of 13 amino acids. The germline V gene has CDR1 LNHDA and CDR2 SQIVND (reference sequence). The CDR3 spells CASSLTSSSGKVF. Here the CDR3 DNA reads TGTGCCAGTAGTTTGACTAGTAGTAGCGGGAAGGTCTTC.

The table lists this clone with a count of one. The chain employs TRBV6-6 and TRBJ2-7; no clear D. Trimming left V 2 bases short and J 5 bases short, with 7 bases between. Germline-derived CDR1 and CDR2 are MNHNY and SVGAGI (reference sequence). CDR3 length equals 12 residues. In DNA, the CDR3 is TGTGCCAGCAGTTACGGGCAAAACGAGCAGTACTTC. Amino acid sequence: CASSYGQNEQYF.

This sequence joins TRBV4-2 and TRBJ2-1; 11 bases line up with TRBD2. Per the germline V gene, CDR1 is LGHNA and CDR2 is YNFKEQ. V trimming: 0 bases; J trimming: 5 bases; junction bases outside the gene matches: 3. The CDR3 contains 16 residues. The CDR3 loop reads CASSQEGLAEHNEQFF. The CDR3 coding sequence is TGTGCCAGCAGCCAAGAGGGACTAGCGGAGCACAATGAGCAGTTCTTC.

The chain combines TRBV6-6 with TRBJ2-7; perhaps TRBD2 as D (6 bases). Germline CDR1 MNHNY, CDR2 SVGAGI (reference sequence). Trimming removed 2 bases from V and 0 bases from J, with 11 bases in between. The CDR3 contains 15 residues. CDR3 amino acids: CASSYEGLPSYEQYF. Here the CDR3 DNA reads TGTGCCAGCAGTTACGAGGGACTCCCCTCCTACGAGCAGTACTTC.

This clone has a handful of counts. The rearrangement links TRBV5-6 to TRBJ2-3; unclear D gene. The germline V gene has CDR1 SGHDT and CDR2 YYEEEE. This CDR3 is built from 14 residues. V lost 0 bases and J lost 0, with 5 bases in between. CDR3 amino acids: CASSLGQSTDTQYF. In DNA, the CDR3 is TGTGCCAGCAGCTTGGGGCAAAGCACAGATACGCAGTATTTT.

The chain joins TRBV5-1 to TRBJ1-2; D is perhaps TRBD1 (6 bases). V lost 0 bases and J 6 bases, leaving 15 bases between the germline ends. The CDR3 is made up of 15 amino acids. Germline V gene lookup returns CDR1 SGHRS and CDR2 YFSETQ. The CDR3 region is CASSLDTGYVDGYTF. The CDR3 nucleotides read TGCGCCAGCAGCTTGGATACAGGGTACGTGGATGGCTACACCTTC.

CDR3: CASRSQGTGGEQYF. The CDR3 nucleotides are TGTGCCAGCAGGTCCCAGGGGACAGGGGGCGAGCAGTACTTC. The chain employs TRBV28 and TRBJ2-7, with 11 nucleotides matching TRBD1. Germline lookup yields CDR1 MDHEN and CDR2 SYDVKM. The CDR3 consists of 14 residues. V lost 6 bases to trimming and J lost 6 bases; unmatched junction nucleotides: 7.

The genes are TRBV10-2 and TRBJ1-5, with TRBD1 matching 8 bases. The CDR3 consists of 17 residues. V gave up 1 base and J gave up 0 bases; unmatched junction bases: 5. Germline CDR1 reads WSHSY; CDR2 reads SAAADI. The DNA for the CDR3 is TGCGCCAGCAGTGAGTGGTTAGGACAGGGTAGCAATCAGCCCCAGCATTTT. This sequence encodes CASSEWLGQGSNQPQHF.

The chain recombines TRBV10-3 with TRBJ2-1; 8 positions agree with TRBD2. The germline gives CDR1 ENHRY, CDR2 SYGVKD. The CDR3 covers 12 residues. V was clipped by 6 bases and J by 8 bases; unmatched bases: 3. CDR3 in DNA: TGTGCCATCAGGGGACTAGGGGATGAGCAGTTCTTC. The encoded protein is CAIRGLGDEQFF.

The chain joins TRBV29-1 to TRBJ2-5, with 9 bases matching TRBD1. Trimming removed 7 bases from V and 9 bases from J; junction bases left unmatched: 12. From germline, CDR1 is SQVTM and CDR2 ANQGSEA. The CDR3 sequence is 13 residues long. CDR3 amino acids: CSATPGQGNSQYF. For the CDR3, the DNA is TGCAGCGCCACTCCGGGACAGGGTAATTCCCAGTACTTC.

The CDR3 loop reads CASSTLTGEAFF. In DNA form, the CDR3 reads TGTGCCAGCAGTACCTTGACAGGGGAAGCTTTCTTT. The chain recombines TRBV6-1 with TRBJ1-1, with 7 bases that match TRBD1. Germline CDR1 reads MNHNS; CDR2 reads SASEGT. The CDR3 is 12 amino acids. With 5 bases clipped from V and 8 bases from J, the junction kept 5 bases outside the gene matches.

This chain connects TRBV18 to TRBJ1-1; 7 positions agree with TRBD1. The V and J ends lost 3 bases and 5 bases, in that order; junction bases with no gene match: 6. Germline V gene data show CDR1 as KGHSH and CDR2 as LQKENI. The length of the CDR3 is 14 residues. CDR3 sequence: CASSPTRGKTEAFF. The CDR3 nucleotides are TGTGCCAGCTCACCTACCAGGGGGAAAACTGAAGCTTTCTTT.

The chain's CDR3 is CASSRGTGVSTDTQYF. The DNA of the CDR3 is TGCGCCAGCAGCCGAGGGACAGGGGTTAGCACAGATACGCAGTATTTT. This chain links TRBV4-1 with TRBJ2-3; 10 positions match TRBD1. The CDR3 runs 16 residues. Germline V gene lookup returns CDR1 MGHRA and CDR2 YSYEKL. Trimming took 4 bases from V and 0 from J; bases not matched to a gene: 4.

The V and J genes are TRBV6-1 and TRBJ2-1, with D possibly being TRBD2 (6 bases). With 6 bases removed from V and 6 bases from J, the gap between germline ends came to 15 bases. The CDR3 loop spans 14 amino acids. Per the germline V gene, CDR1 is MNHNS and CDR2 is SASEGT. As DNA, the CDR3 is TGTGCCAGCAGACCTCGGGGGTCCCTCAATGAGCAGTTCTTC. This codes for CASRPRGSLNEQFF.

The rearrangement links TRBV5-1 to TRBJ1-4, with 8 bases that match TRBD1. The CDR3 runs to 14 residues. Germline CDR1 SGHRS, CDR2 YFSETQ. Unmatched junction bases numbered 5, after V lost 2 bases and J lost 8 bases. CDR3 amino acids: CASSLDRGEEKLFF. In nucleotides, the CDR3 is TGCGCCAGCAGCTTAGACAGGGGTGAAGAAAAACTGTTTTTT.

The chain combines TRBV28 with TRBJ2-7; maybe TRBD2 (6 bases). V lost 3 bases and J lost 3, with 9 bases in between. The CDR3 runs to 13 residues. The germline V gene encodes CDR1 MDHEN and CDR2 SYDVKM. The CDR3 bases are TGTGCCAGCAGTTTTGGGGACTTCTACGAGCAGTACTTC. It specifies CASSFGDFYEQYF.